Shown below are 9 T cell receptor beta chains from a single sample sequenced in a study of CD8+CD57+ T cells in acquired aplastic anemia. It was genomic DNA that served as the template for profiling TCR beta VDJ and CDR3. MiXCR was run by TCRdb on the reads, yielding one entry per CDR3 protein. The table lists approximately 58,000 distinct CDR3 sequences, approximately 50% of them singletons. By flow cytometry, patients selected for sequencing had shown an expansion of CD8+CD57+ cells. The sample taken for sequencing was sorted CD4+, CD8+, or CD8+CD57+ T cells (not recorded which) from PBMCs. The receptors stem from a human donor with aplastic anemia.

The chain recombines TRBV10-3 with TRBJ2-3; D might be TRBD2 (6 bases). The length of the CDR3 is 16 residues. V was pared by 4 bases and J by 0 bases, with 14 bases between. The V gene's germline CDR1 is ENHRY and CDR2 SYGVKD. The CDR3 here is CAISGERRGSTDTQYF. In nucleotides, the CDR3 is TGTGCCATCAGTGGCGAGCGGAGGGGAAGCACAGATACGCAGTATTTT.

In this sample, this clonotype turned up once. This rearrangement joins TRBV2 to TRBJ2-5; 10 bases are a match to TRBD2. J gave up 4 bases and V 7 bases, and 6 bases lay outside the gene matches. The CDR3 has 14 residues. Germline CDR1 and CDR2: SNHLY and FYNNEI. The CDR3 coding sequence is TGTGCCAGCAATACCGTAGCGGGGGGAGAGACCCAGTACTTC. Its protein product is CASNTVAGGETQYF. The full variable domain, completed using reference TRBV2 and TRBJ2-5, is EPEVTQTPSHQVTQMGQEVILRCVPISNHLYFYWYRQILGQKVEFLVSFYNNEISEKSEIFDDQFSVERPDGSNFTLKIRSTKLEDSAMYFCASNTVAGGETQYFGPGTRLLVL.

In its sample, this clonotype was seen many times. The gene calls are TRBV19 and TRBJ2-2; unclear D gene. The germline V gene has CDR1 LNHDA and CDR2 SQIVND (reference sequence). This CDR3 contains 14 residues. V gave up 4 bases and J gave up 9 bases, with 15 bases separating them. CDR3 amino acids: CASSTPWGRRELFF. Written as DNA, the CDR3 is TGTGCCAGTAGTACCCCGTGGGGTCGCAGGGAGCTGTTTTTT.

This sequence joins TRBV15 and TRBJ1-1; TRBD1 is a possible D gene (5 bases). The CDR3 is 15 amino acids. The V and J ends lost 7 bases and 7 bases respectively, with 22 bases between them. The germline gives CDR1 LNHNV, CDR2 YYDKDF (reference sequence). In DNA, the CDR3 is TGTGCCACCAAACTAGATTTAGGTGGTGGGGGTGAAGCTTTCTTT. Translating gives CATKLDLGGGGEAFF.

The rearrangement uses TRBV10-3 and TRBJ1-4; D possibly corresponds to TRBD1 (5 bases). The length of the CDR3 is 16 residues. Germline V gene sequence: CDR1 ENHRY, CDR2 SYGVKD. The V end was cut by 2 bases, the J end by 4 bases, with 14 bases between. CDR3 in DNA: TGTGCCATCAGTGAGACTAAAGGGGTCTTTAATGAAAAACTGTTTTTT. The encoded protein is CAISETKGVFNEKLFF.

A single count supports this clonotype. V is TRBV5-6 and J is TRBJ1-1, with unresolved D. CDR1 and CDR2 from the germline V gene are SGHDT and YYEEEE. Trimming shortened V by 0 bases and J by 7 bases, and 7 bases separated the two germline ends. This CDR3 has 12 residues. DNA for the CDR3: TGTGCCAGCAGCTTGGGGCAGATTGAAGCTTTCTTT. This gives the protein CASSLGQIEAFF.

This clonotype was recorded once. This chain connects TRBV29-1 to TRBJ1-2; D gene ambiguous. Germline values: CDR1 SQVTM, CDR2 ANQGSEA. CDR3 length: 11 amino acids. The V and J ends lost 1 base and 3 bases respectively, with 3 bases between them. CDR3 protein: CSVEVYYGYTF. Here the CDR3 DNA reads TGCAGCGTTGAAGTCTACTATGGCTACACCTTC.

The rearrangement joins TRBV6-2 or TRBV6-3 to TRBJ2-2, with D perhaps matching TRBD2 (6 bases). The CDR3 has 18 residues. Per the germline V gene, CDR1 is MNHEY and CDR2 is SVGEGT. Trimming left V 2 bases short and J 3 bases short, with 19 bases between. The CDR3 DNA sequence: TGTGCCAGCAGTTACGTTGTACGGGGGACCCCGGACACCGGGGAGCTGTTTTTT. Translating gives CASSYVVRGTPDTGELFF.

This rearrangement joins TRBV9 to TRBJ1-6, with D possibly being TRBD1 (6 bases). The CDR3 sequence is 15 residues long. The germline V gene encodes CDR1 SGDLS and CDR2 YYNGEE. The V end was cut by 4 bases, the J end by 8 bases, with 16 bases between. CDR3 residues: CASSIVGTPHSPLHF. The CDR3 region has the DNA TGTGCCAGCAGCATAGTCGGGACACCCCATTCACCCCTCCACTTT.